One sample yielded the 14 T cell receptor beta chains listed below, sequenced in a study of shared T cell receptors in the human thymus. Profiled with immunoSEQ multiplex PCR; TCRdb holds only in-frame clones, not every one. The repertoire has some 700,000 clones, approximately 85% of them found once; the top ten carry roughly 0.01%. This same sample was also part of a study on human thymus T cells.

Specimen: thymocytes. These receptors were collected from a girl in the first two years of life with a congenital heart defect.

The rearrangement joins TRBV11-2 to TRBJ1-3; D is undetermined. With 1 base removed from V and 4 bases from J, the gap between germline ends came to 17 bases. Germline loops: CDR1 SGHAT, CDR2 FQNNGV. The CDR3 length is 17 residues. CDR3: CASSLGNLIHGGNTIYF. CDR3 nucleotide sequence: TGTGCCAGCAGCTTAGGGAATTTGATCCACGGGGGAAACACCATATATTTT.

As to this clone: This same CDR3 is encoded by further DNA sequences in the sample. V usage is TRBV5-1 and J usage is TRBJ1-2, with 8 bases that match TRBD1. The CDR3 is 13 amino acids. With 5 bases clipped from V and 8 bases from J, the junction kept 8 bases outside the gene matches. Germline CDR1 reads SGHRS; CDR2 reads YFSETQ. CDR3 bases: TGCGCCAGCAGATGGACAGGGAGCAAGGGCTACACCTTC. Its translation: CASRWTGSKGYTF.

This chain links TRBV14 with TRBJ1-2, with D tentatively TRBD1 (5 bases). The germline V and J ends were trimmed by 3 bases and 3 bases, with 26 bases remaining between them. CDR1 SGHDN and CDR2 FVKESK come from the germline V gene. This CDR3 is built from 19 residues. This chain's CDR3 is CASSHPGVFVSSKDYGYTF. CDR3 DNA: TGTGCCAGCAGCCACCCGGGGGTATTTGTGAGCTCTAAGGACTATGGCTACACCTTC.

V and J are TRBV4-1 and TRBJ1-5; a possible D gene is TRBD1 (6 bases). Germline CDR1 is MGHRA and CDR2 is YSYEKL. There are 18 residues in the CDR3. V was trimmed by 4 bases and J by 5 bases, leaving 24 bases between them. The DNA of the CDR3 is TGCGCCAGCAGCCCGACGGCCGGACAGATGAGGTTTGATCAGCCCCAGCATTTT. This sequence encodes CASSPTAGQMRFDQPQHF.

The CDR3 DNA reads as TGTGCCAGCAGCTTAGCCCCTACGCAGACAGGGGGCGAGCAGTACTTC. It is translated as CASSLAPTQTGGEQYF. The V call is TRBV11-2, the J call TRBJ2-7; 9 bases map to TRBD1. With V trimmed by 1 base and J by 6 bases, 10 bases remained unmatched. The CDR3 totals 16 residues. Germline lookup yields CDR1 SGHAT and CDR2 FQNNGV.

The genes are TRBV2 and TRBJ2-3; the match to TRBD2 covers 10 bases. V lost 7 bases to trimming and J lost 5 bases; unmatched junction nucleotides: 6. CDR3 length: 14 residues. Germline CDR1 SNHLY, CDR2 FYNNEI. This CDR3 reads CASTTSGVRDTQYF. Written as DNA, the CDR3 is TGTGCCAGCACAACTAGCGGGGTTAGAGATACGCAGTATTTT.

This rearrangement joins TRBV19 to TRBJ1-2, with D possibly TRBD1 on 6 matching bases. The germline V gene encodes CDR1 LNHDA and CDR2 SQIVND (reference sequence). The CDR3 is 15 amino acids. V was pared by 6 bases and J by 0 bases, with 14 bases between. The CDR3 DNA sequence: TGTGCCAGTAGACGGAGGACAGCCACTAACTATGGCTACACCTTC. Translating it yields CASRRRTATNYGYTF.

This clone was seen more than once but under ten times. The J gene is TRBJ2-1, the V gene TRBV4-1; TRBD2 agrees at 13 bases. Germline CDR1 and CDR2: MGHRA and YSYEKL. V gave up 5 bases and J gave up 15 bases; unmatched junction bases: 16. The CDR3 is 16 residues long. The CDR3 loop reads CASSTVLTSGGAFRFF. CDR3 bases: TGCGCCAGCAGCACCGTACTAACTAGCGGGGGGGCCTTTCGGTTCTTC.

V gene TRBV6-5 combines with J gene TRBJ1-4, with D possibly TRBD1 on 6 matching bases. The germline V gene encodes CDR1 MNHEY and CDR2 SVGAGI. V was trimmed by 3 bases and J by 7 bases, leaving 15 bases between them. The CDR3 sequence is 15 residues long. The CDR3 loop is CASSYYRVNAEKLFF. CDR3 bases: TGTGCCAGCAGTTATTACAGGGTTAATGCTGAAAAACTGTTTTTT.

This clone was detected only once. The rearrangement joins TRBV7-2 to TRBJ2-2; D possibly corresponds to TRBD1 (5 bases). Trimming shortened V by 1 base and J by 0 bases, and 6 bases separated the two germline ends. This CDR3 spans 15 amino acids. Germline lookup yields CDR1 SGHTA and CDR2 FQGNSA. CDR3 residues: CASSLGQSNTGELFF. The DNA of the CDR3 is TGTGCCAGCAGCTTAGGACAGTCGAACACCGGGGAGCTGTTTTTT.

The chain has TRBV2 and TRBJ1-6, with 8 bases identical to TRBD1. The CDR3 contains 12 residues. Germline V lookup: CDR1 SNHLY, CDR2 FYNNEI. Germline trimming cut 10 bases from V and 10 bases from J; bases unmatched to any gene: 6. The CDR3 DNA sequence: TGTGCCACGCGGACAGGGAACTCACCCCTCCACTTT. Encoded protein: CATRTGNSPLHF.

CDR3 nucleotide sequence: TGTGCCAGTAGTCAAAAGGGACAGGGGGTATCCGAGCAGTACTTC. This encodes CASSQKGQGVSEQYF. The chain couples TRBV19 to TRBJ2-7; TRBD1 aligns across 11 bases. Losses at the gene ends were 5 bases for V and 6 bases for J; bases not matched to a gene: 9. CDR1 is LNHDA, CDR2 SQIVND, per germline (reference sequence). This CDR3 is built from 15 residues.

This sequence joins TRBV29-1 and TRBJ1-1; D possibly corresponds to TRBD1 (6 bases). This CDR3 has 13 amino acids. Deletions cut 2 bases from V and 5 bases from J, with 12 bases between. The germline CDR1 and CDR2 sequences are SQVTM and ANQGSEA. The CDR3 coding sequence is TGCAGCGTTGAAAAACCCACAGGGACTGAAGCTTTCTTT. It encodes CSVEKPTGTEAFF.

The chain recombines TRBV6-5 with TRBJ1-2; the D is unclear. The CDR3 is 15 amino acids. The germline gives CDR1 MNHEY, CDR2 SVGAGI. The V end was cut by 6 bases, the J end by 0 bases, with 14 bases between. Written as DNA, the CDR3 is TGTGCCAGCAGGGCCCCAGGAACCGCTAACTATGGCTACACCTTC. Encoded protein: CASRAPGTANYGYTF.